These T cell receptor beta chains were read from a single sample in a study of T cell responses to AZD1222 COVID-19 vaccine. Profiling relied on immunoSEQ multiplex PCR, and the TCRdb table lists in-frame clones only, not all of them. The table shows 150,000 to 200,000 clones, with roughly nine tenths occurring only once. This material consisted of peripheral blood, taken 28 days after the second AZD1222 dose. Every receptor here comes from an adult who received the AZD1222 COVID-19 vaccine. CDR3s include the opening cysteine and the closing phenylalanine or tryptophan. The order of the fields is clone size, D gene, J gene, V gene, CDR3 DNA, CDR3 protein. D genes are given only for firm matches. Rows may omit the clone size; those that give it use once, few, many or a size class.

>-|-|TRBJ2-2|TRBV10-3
TGTGCCATCAGTGAAATAGCGGCGAACACCGGGGAGCTGTTTTTT
CAISEIAANTGELFF
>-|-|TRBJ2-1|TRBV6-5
TGTGCCAGCAGTCGGGTCTTTCTAAGCTACAATGAGCAGTTCTTC
CASSRVFLSYNEQFF
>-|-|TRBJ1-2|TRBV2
TGTGCCAGCAGTTATGGGCAGGGTCCCGAGTATGGCTACACCTTC
CASSYGQGPEYGYTF
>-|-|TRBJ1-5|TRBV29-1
TGCAGCGTTGAACAACAGGATGGCCAGCCCCAGCATTTT
CSVEQQDGQPQHF
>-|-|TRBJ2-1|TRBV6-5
TGTGCCAGCACCCCTACTGCGAGCTCCTACAATGAGCAGTTCTTC
CASTPTASSYNEQFF
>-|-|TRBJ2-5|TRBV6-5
TGTGCCAGCAGTTACGGTCCGATGAGGACCCAGTACTTC
CASSYGPMRTQYF
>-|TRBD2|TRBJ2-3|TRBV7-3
TGTGCCAGCAGCTTGGGACTAGCGGGAAGCACAGATACGCAGTATTTT
CASSLGLAGSTDTQYF
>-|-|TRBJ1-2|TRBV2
TGTGCCAGCGCGGGCAAAGCTAACTATGGCTACACCTTC
CASAGKANYGYTF
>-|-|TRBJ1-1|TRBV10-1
TGCGCCAGCAGTGACCGTGGGAACACTGAAGCTTTCTTT
CASSDRGNTEAFF
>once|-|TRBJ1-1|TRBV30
TGTGCCTGGAGCCTGAACCCGTACTCCCCTGAAGCTTTCTTT
CAWSLNPYSPEAFF
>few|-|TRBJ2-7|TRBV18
TGTGCCAGCTCAGCGGGACGGACTTTCTACGAGCAGTACTTC
CASSAGRTFYEQYF
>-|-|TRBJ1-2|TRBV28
TGTGCCAGCAGTTTATCCCCGACAACTAACTATGGCTACACCTTC
CASSLSPTTNYGYTF
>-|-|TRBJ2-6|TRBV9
TGTGCCAGCAGCGTTTCCCAGGGGCCCCTGACTTTC
CASSVSQGPLTF
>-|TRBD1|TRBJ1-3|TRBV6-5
TGTGCCAGCAGTATCACAGGGGGCACTGGAAACACCATATATTTT
CASSITGGTGNTIYF
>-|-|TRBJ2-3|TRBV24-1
TGTGCCACCAGTGATTTAGATATTTGGGGGCGCACAGATACGCAGTATTTT
CATSDLDIWGRTDTQYF
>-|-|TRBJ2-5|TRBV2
TGTGCCAGCAGTGTCAGCAGGGGCGTCGCCGAGACCCAGTACTTC
CASSVSRGVAETQYF